This TCR beta chain was identified in a study of blood T cell repertoires in COVID-19. Germline loops: CDR1 GTSNPN, CDR2 SVGIG (reference sequence). The ends lost 2 bases at V and 5 bases at J; junction bases unmatched: 6. This CDR3 contains 16 residues. This clone appeared many times. TCRdb's copy holds only in-frame clones and misses some; the assay was immunoSEQ multiplex PCR. The data contain fewer than 350,000 clones, around 85% of them seen just once; the ten biggest clones take up 1.5% to 2%. Sequences were obtained from PBMCs or T cells enriched from blood (not recorded which). The chain carries TRBV30 and TRBJ2-2, with TRBD2 matching over 12 bases. The clonotype comes from a woman aged 30 to 39 who had been exposed to COVID-19. CDR3 amino acids: CAWSLAGGRRTGELFF. CDR3 coding DNA: TGTGCCTGGAGTCTAGCGGGGGGGAGACGGACCGGGGAGCTGTTTTTT.